This TCR beta chain originates from a study of EBV T-cell therapy then PD-1 blockade in nasopharyngeal carcinoma. The assay was immunoSEQ multiplex PCR, and TCRdb's table has in-frame clones only and misses some. Of 15,000 to 20,000 clones in the sample, roughly 84% were seen once. The CDR3 is made up of 15 amino acids. Per germline, CDR1 MNHEY and CDR2 SVGAGI. V dropped 4 bases and J dropped 5 bases, with 14 bases sitting between them. Concerning this clone: Its antigen is as yet unknown.

Treatment given: AdE1-LMPpoly-expanded autologous EBV-specific T-cell therapy followed by anti-PD-1 nivolumab. This receptor was taken from a middle-aged man with nasopharyngeal carcinoma. This sequence joins TRBV6-5 and TRBJ2-2; tentative D call: TRBD2 (6 bases). The sample consisted of CD8+ T cells from blood, taken at approximately day 31 from a patient whose treatment included autologous EBV-specific T cells and nivolumab. CDR3 nucleotide sequence: TGTGCCAGCAGTTTAGTAGAGGAGGGGACCGGGGAGCTGTTTTTT. Translation: CASSLVEEGTGELFF.